This section outlines one T cell receptor (beta chain) sequence together with its context. This sample is drawn from a study of control samples from healthy donors and cancer patients. The protocol was immunoSEQ multiplex PCR, while the TCRdb copy is restricted to in-frame clones and leaves out a portion. Here the sample spans some 96,000 clones, roughly 90% being singletons. The sequence derives from a woman in her 50s in good health. The sample taken for sequencing was blood.

Written as DNA, the CDR3 is TGTGCCACCAGTGTAACCAGCGGGACCTTGACCGGGGAGCTGTTTTTT. Its protein product is CATSVTSGTLTGELFF. This chain joins TRBV24-1 and TRBJ2-2; 7 bases fit TRBD2. CDR3 length equals 16 residues. Germline CDR1 and CDR2: KGHDR and SFDVKD. The ends lost 5 bases at V and 5 bases at J; junction bases unmatched: 10.